This T cell receptor (beta chain) comes out of a study of T cell responses to AZD1222 COVID-19 vaccine (dated by TCRdb to the early 2020s). Context from the whole study: A total of just over 230 trial participants underwent TCR sequencing, of whom some 200 had received two doses of AZD1222 and 26 had received two doses of the MenACWY control vaccine. Trial participants were enrolled by age into subgroups of 18-55, 56-69 and 70-plus years, and about 150, 27 and 61 TCR-sequenced participants, respectively, were included in these subgroups.

About this clone itself: Its cognate antigen has yet to be identified. Within one base of it there is no much larger clone, and no base qualities were kept.

CDR1 and CDR2 are read off the germline V gene (reference sequence) as MNHNY and SVGAGI. Trimming at the junction amounts to 7 bases on V and 8 bases on J, and the germline ends lie 12 bases apart. From cysteine to phenylalanine, the CDR3 is 12 amino acids long. Only the CDR3 DNA stays, 36 bases, in frame from base 1. Study-wide findings and limitations: The 56-69-year group was small, and its depth increase did not reach significance, likely because of low power. Most participants were white British and females outnumbered males, and the authors suggested that clonal diversity may have been underestimated. Because no samples from the day 14 peak response were available, repertoires could be characterized only after the peak T cell response. The vaccine-associated CD4 TCRs covered the entire spike protein, and the dominant responses fell in regions 160-218 and 743-854. Conclusions about previously exposed vaccinees are limited because only six or seven AZD1222 recipients were SARS-CoV-2 seropositive at baseline. After two AZD1222 doses, spike-specific TCR breadth and depth were significantly higher than at day 0 and than in MenACWY recipients. Epitopes outside the regions mutated in the B.1.351 and B.1.1.7 variants were reportedly recognized by nearly half of the unique spike-specific TCRs.

The CDR3 regions of human TCRbeta chains were analyzed by immunosequencing. The study's own analysis went as follows. Repertoire TCRs were matched against a reference library of SARS-CoV-2-specific TCRs generated with the MIRA antigen-specificity platform. Breadth was defined as the fraction of unique TCRs that were SARS-CoV-2-associated, and depth was defined as the fraction of total T cells that were SARS-CoV-2-associated. Each spike-specific TCR was assigned to its reactive spike region and to a CD4 or CD8 class using the MIRA data. Log10-transformed breadth and depth values were compared by one-way ANOVA with Sidak's multiple comparisons tests. TCRdb limited this immuneACCESS table to in-frame rearrangements with V and J called. A share of clones is missing; checked studies link under half to unresolved V genes, and the rest is unexplained. V and J calls and clone size follow that table, whereas D and trimming were derived from the DNA. The sample records approximately 170,000 clones, 90% to 95% of which are singletons. The ten largest clones represent approximately 4.8% of the sample.

The time point label corresponds to: about 28 days (+/-7) after the second vaccine dose. AZD1222 recipients given second doses at about 4 weeks or at about 12 weeks were pooled, since spike-specific TCR depth and breadth were not found to differ between the two schedules. Vaccinee samples were obtained from the UK trials COV001 and COV002, which included a single-blind randomized controlled phase 2/3 trial of AZD1222 (ChAdOx1 nCoV-19) in healthy adults. Trial participant PBMC samples were collected at day 0 and day 28 after the second dose for TCRbeta chain sequencing. Sequencing used peripheral blood, obtained 28 days after the second AZD1222 dose. This TCR was recovered from an adult who received the AZD1222 COVID-19 vaccine. In this chain, TRBV6-6 is recombined with TRBJ1-5, with no reliable assignment of the D segment. The CDR3 region has the sequence CASNTPVEPQHF. At the DNA level, the sequence is TGTGCCAGCAATACCCCGGTAGAGCCCCAGCATTTT.